These T cell receptor beta chains were read from a single sample in a study of cytomegalovirus exposure and HLA in healthy donors. TCRdb's copy holds only in-frame clones and misses some; the assay was immunoSEQ multiplex PCR. Of tens of thousands of clones in the sample, 96% were seen once. The sequenced sample consisted of PBMCs. The source is a man aged 18 to 29 in good health and CMV-seronegative. Each CDR3 is given with its conserved first and last residue. Each record gives: D gene, J gene, clone size, V gene, CDR3 protein, CDR3 DNA. D genes are given only for firm matches. Only part of the rows carry a size: once, few, many, or a class if the clone is expanded.

-	TRBJ1-1	-	TRBV2	CASRRGNTEVFF	TGTGCCAGCAGGAGGGGGAACACTGAAGTTTTCTTT
TRBD2	TRBJ2-1	-	TRBV10-2	CASSEVTSAYNEQFF	TGCGCCAGCAGTGAGGTGACTAGCGCCTACAATGAGCAGTTCTTC
-	TRBJ2-6	few	TRBV5-1	CASSLGGVFSGANVLTF	TGCGCCAGCAGCTTGGGGGGCGTGTTTTCTGGGGCCAACGTCCTGACTTTC
-	TRBJ1-3	-	TRBV7-9	CASVLGGNSGNTIYF	TGTGCCAGCGTACTCGGAGGAAACTCTGGAAACACCATATATTTT
TRBD2	TRBJ2-3	-	TRBV29-1	CSVSRLAGEADTQYF	TGCAGCGTTTCCCGACTAGCGGGAGAGGCAGATACGCAGTATTTT
-	TRBJ2-7	-	TRBV6-5	CASSLTVLSYEQYF	TGTGCCAGCAGTTTGACAGTTCTCTCCTACGAGCAGTACTTC
TRBD1	TRBJ1-2	-	TRBV11-2	CASSLDFDGQGDGYTF	TGTGCCAGCAGCTTAGATTTCGACGGACAGGGTGATGGCTACACCTTC
-	TRBJ1-2	-	TRBV29-1	CSVRVGGRGDYGYTF	TGCAGCGTACGAGTGGGAGGGCGAGGTGACTATGGCTACACCTTC
TRBD1	TRBJ2-1	-	TRBV6-6	CASSLDRGNEQFF	TGTGCCAGCAGCCTCGACAGGGGCAATGAGCAGTTCTTC
-	TRBJ1-2	-	TRBV19	CASSIPQTDFSYGYTF	TGTGCCAGTAGTATCCCACAGACAGACTTTTCCTATGGCTACACCTTC
-	TRBJ2-3	-	TRBV13	CASSFERTDTQYF	TGTGCCAGCAGCTTCGAGCGCACAGATACGCAGTATTTT
-	TRBJ2-7	-	TRBV11-3	CASSFESYEQYF	TGTGCCAGCAGCTTCGAGTCCTACGAGCAGTACTTC
TRBD2	TRBJ2-1	once	TRBV11-2	CASSLGTSGRAYNEQFF	TGTGCCAGCAGCTTAGGGACTAGCGGAAGGGCCTACAATGAGCAGTTCTTC
-	TRBJ2-2	-	TRBV7-3	CASRRGGDTGELFF	TGTGCCAGCAGGCGTGGGGGCGACACCGGGGAGCTGTTTTTT
TRBD2	TRBJ2-2	once	TRBV6-4	CASSGLADTGELFF	TGTGCCAGCAGTGGACTAGCGGACACCGGGGAGCTGTTTTTT
TRBD1	TRBJ1-1	-	TRBV28	CASSQGTATNTEAFF	TGTGCCAGCAGTCAAGGGACAGCTACTAACACTGAAGCTTTCTTT
TRBD1	TRBJ1-2	once	TRBV13	CASSKVGQGASGYTF	TGTGCCAGCAGCAAAGTCGGACAGGGGGCTTCTGGCTACACCTTC
-	TRBJ1-5	-	TRBV6-1	CASSPQGRQPQHF	TGTGCCAGCAGTCCCCAGGGGCGACAGCCCCAGCATTTT
TRBD2	TRBJ2-7	-	TRBV19	CASSSGRDYPSYEQYF	TGTGCCAGTTCCTCCGGGCGGGACTACCCCTCCTACGAGCAGTACTTC
-	TRBJ1-5	-	TRBV10-2	CASRVNAGDQPQHF	TGCGCCAGCAGAGTAAACGCAGGGGATCAGCCCCAGCATTTT
TRBD1	TRBJ1-6	-	TRBV28	CASSSRQGRSPLHF	TGTGCCAGCAGTTCCCGACAGGGACGGTCACCCCTCCACTTT
TRBD1	TRBJ2-7	-	TRBV7-2	CASSLAVTGGAYEQYF	TGTGCCAGCAGCTTAGCCGTCACAGGGGGCGCCTACGAGCAGTACTTC
TRBD1	TRBJ2-1	-	TRBV5-1	CASSEGQGSPSYNEQFF	TGCGCCAGCAGCGAGGGACAGGGGAGTCCTTCCTACAATGAGCAGTTCTTC
-	TRBJ1-1	-	TRBV19	CASSIDRRRAGNTEAFF	TGTGCCAGTAGTATAGATCGACGGAGAGCGGGGAACACTGAAGCTTTCTTT
-	TRBJ1-5	-	TRBV18	CASSPPDRPNQPQHF	TGTGCCAGCTCACCACCAGACAGGCCTAATCAGCCCCAGCATTTT
TRBD1	TRBJ1-6	-	TRBV19	CASSIRDRGSPLHF	TGTGCCAGTAGTATTCGGGACAGGGGCTCACCCCTCCACTTT
-	TRBJ2-5	-	TRBV11-2	CASSAGSPKLTQYF	TGTGCCAGCAGCGCCGGGAGCCCAAAGTTGACCCAGTACTTC
-	TRBJ2-5	once	TRBV25-1	CASSVTGETQYF	TGTGCCAGCAGTGTTACTGGAGAGACCCAGTACTTC
-	TRBJ1-1	once	TRBV4-1	CASSLSWRVGTEAFF	TGCGCCAGCAGCCTCAGCTGGAGAGTAGGCACTGAAGCTTTCTTT
TRBD1	TRBJ2-4	-	TRBV4-1	CASSQGTGNIQYF	TGCGCCAGCAGCCAAGGGACAGGAAACATTCAGTACTTC
-	TRBJ1-1	-	TRBV15	CATSRDLGGNTEAFF	TGTGCCACCAGCAGAGATTTAGGGGGGAACACTGAAGCTTTCTTT
-	TRBJ2-1	-	TRBV10-2	CASSEVLAFEQFF	TGCGCCAGCAGTGAGGTTCTAGCCTTTGAGCAGTTCTTC
-	TRBJ1-1	-	TRBV6-6	CASSITGGVTEAFF	TGTGCCAGCAGTATTACGGGAGGGGTCACTGAAGCTTTCTTT
-	TRBJ2-7	once	TRBV11-3	CASSSRLGISSYEQYF	TGTGCCAGCAGCTCCCGGCTCGGGATTTCCTCCTACGAGCAGTACTTC
TRBD2	TRBJ2-1	-	TRBV7-9	CASSLGAGGVNEQFF	TGTGCCAGCAGCTTAGGGGCGGGAGGGGTCAATGAGCAGTTCTTC
-	TRBJ1-6	-	TRBV19	CASSIDLEGGRSPLHF	TGTGCCAGTAGTATAGATCTTGAGGGAGGGCGTTCACCCCTCCACTTT
TRBD1	TRBJ1-1	-	TRBV14	CASSLTQGAEAFF	TGTGCCAGCAGCCTCACGCAGGGGGCTGAAGCTTTCTTT
-	TRBJ1-1	-	TRBV2	CASTPTEGVDTEAFF	TGTGCCAGCACACCCACCGAAGGGGTTGACACTGAAGCTTTCTTT
TRBD2	TRBJ2-7	-	TRBV19	CASSFSPGLAAYEQYF	TGTGCCAGTAGTTTCTCCCCGGGACTAGCCGCTTACGAGCAGTACTTC
TRBD1	TRBJ1-4	-	TRBV28	CASSVGQMFNEKLFF	TGTGCCAGCAGTGTGGGACAGATGTTTAATGAAAAACTGTTTTTT
TRBD1	TRBJ2-3	-	TRBV6-6	CASTPGQGAWDTQYF	TGTGCCAGCACCCCCGGGCAGGGGGCATGGGATACGCAGTATTTT
TRBD2	TRBJ2-1	-	TRBV18	CASSPLGLAGPRRGYLSSYNEQFF	TGTGCCAGCTCACCCCTTGGACTAGCGGGTCCCCGCAGGGGCTACCTAAGCTCCTACAATGAGCAGTTCTTC
-	TRBJ1-2	-	TRBV27	CASSWTATYGYTF	TGTGCCAGCAGTTGGACAGCTACTTATGGCTACACCTTC
-	TRBJ1-2	-	TRBV5-1	CASRDKRGPNYGYTF	TGCGCCAGCAGGGACAAGAGAGGCCCTAACTATGGCTACACCTTC
-	TRBJ1-3	-	TRBV18	CASSPLAASSGNTIYF	TGTGCCAGCTCACCACTCGCGGCTAGCTCTGGAAACACCATATATTTT
-	TRBJ2-7	-	TRBV4-1	CASSQVTGSRAVEQYF	TGCGCCAGCAGCCAAGTGACGGGAAGTAGGGCGGTCGAGCAGTACTTC
-	TRBJ2-2	-	TRBV9	CASSADGGTGELFF	TGTGCCAGCAGCGCCGACGGGGGCACCGGGGAGCTGTTTTTT
-	TRBJ2-7	-	TRBV5-6	CASSRTGYEQYF	TGTGCCAGCAGCCGAACTGGTTACGAGCAGTACTTC
TRBD1	TRBJ2-3	-	TRBV5-4	CASSRDRGTDTQYF	TGTGCCAGCAGCCGGGACAGGGGAACAGATACGCAGTATTTT